The clone carrying this TCR beta chain was detected only a few times. No antigen is known for it. Conversion of TCR transcripts into cDNA relied on 5'RACE template switching, which added a universal primer site and UMIs. TCRdb independently ran MiXCR on the 5' RACE reads; one entry per CDR3 protein. The sample has around 530,000 distinct CDR3 sequences, around 17% seen once. These data are taken from a study of T cells after yellow fever vaccination. Study at large: It was SMART-Seq v4 Ultra Low Input that prepared the fractions with low cell numbers. Findings of the study overall: Among all clonotypes, a small share was observed in both CD4 and CD8 compartments. Subsequent booster samples again held most clones from primary vaccination (approximately 95% CD4, 88% CD8).

Germline V gene sequence: CDR1 SGHTA, CDR2 FQGNSA. The CDR3 spans 15 residues. J lost 1 base, V lost 5 bases, and 4 bases had no gene match. The chain carries TRBV7-2 and TRBJ2-7; 11 nucleotides match TRBD2. This receptor was taken from a man younger than 35 who received the YFV17D yellow fever vaccine. The sequencing here drew on PBMCs, taken less than 6 days after the first yellow fever vaccination. Here the CDR3 reads CASSGTSGGSYEQYF. The DNA for the CDR3 is TGTGCCAGCAGCGGCACTAGCGGGGGTTCCTACGAGCAGTACTTC. Drawing the rest from reference TRBV7-2 and TRBJ2-7, the complete variable domain is GAGVSQSPSNKVTEKGKDVELRCDPISGHTALYWYRQSLGQGLEFLIYFQGNSAPDKSGLPSDRFSAERTGGSVSTLTIQRTQQEDSAVYLCASSGTSGGSYEQYFGPGTRLTVT.